The 32 T cell receptor beta chains below come from one sample, sequenced in a study of shared clonotypes between healthy human individuals. In the naive CD8 group, cells lacked CD45RO and were positively selected for CCR7, so terminally differentiated effector memory CD45RA+ cells were left out. Generated by immunoSEQ multiplex PCR, the TCRdb table keeps only in-frame clones and is missing some. The sample contains hundreds of thousands of clones, 85% to 95% of which appear only once. The sample consisted of naive CD8+ T cells sorted from blood. The receptors come from a woman younger than 45 in good health.

The chain links TRBV6-6 to TRBJ2-1, with 8 bases matching TRBD1. With 0 bases clipped from V and 6 bases from J, the junction kept 4 bases outside the gene matches. The CDR3 extends over 15 amino acids. CDR1 MNHNY and CDR2 SVGAGI come from the germline V gene (reference sequence). The DNA for the CDR3 is TGTGCCAGCAGTTACTCATCGCAGGGGGCCAATGAGCAGTTCTTC. This encodes CASSYSSQGANEQFF.

The rearrangement joins TRBV5-4 to TRBJ2-7; D call uncertain. With 2 bases removed from V and 5 bases from J, the gap between germline ends came to 8 bases. The CDR3 contains 12 residues. Looked up from germline, CDR1 is SGHNT and CDR2 is YYREEE (reference sequence). CDR3 bases: TGTGCCAGCAGCTTTAACGTCGACGAGCAGTACTTC. Encoded protein: CASSFNVDEQYF.

This chain connects TRBV5-4 to TRBJ1-2; D not resolved. In germline, CDR1 is SGHNT, CDR2 YYREEE (reference sequence). The CDR3 totals 13 residues. V lost 2 bases to trimming and J lost 6 bases, with 11 bases between them. This chain's CDR3 is CASSFRTVDGYTF. The CDR3 region has the DNA TGTGCCAGCAGCTTCCGGACGGTGGATGGCTACACCTTC.

This sequence joins TRBV6-5 and TRBJ1-2; D is possibly TRBD1 (6 bases). The V end lost 6 bases, the J end lost 8 bases, and 10 bases lay between the germline ends. This CDR3 has 11 amino acids. Germline values: CDR1 MNHEY, CDR2 SVGAGI. DNA of the CDR3: TGTGCCAGCAGACAGGGTTTCGGCTACACCTTC. Protein sequence: CASRQGFGYTF.

This chain connects TRBV6-5 to TRBJ2-1; weak D call: TRBD2 (6 bases). Germline CDR1 MNHEY, CDR2 SVGAGI. Trimming shortened V by 6 bases and J by 3 bases, and 9 bases separated the two germline ends. The CDR3 extends over 13 amino acids. DNA for the CDR3: TGTGCCAGCAGGCCCGGGAGCTACAATGAGCAGTTCTTC. This sequence encodes CASRPGSYNEQFF.

This chain joins TRBV30 and TRBJ1-5; D might be TRBD1 (5 bases). CDR1 is GTSNPN, CDR2 SVGIG, per germline (reference sequence). With 1 base removed from V and 0 bases from J, the gap between germline ends came to 16 bases. The CDR3 contains 17 residues. The CDR3 bases are TGTGCCTGGAGTGAGCTGGGGGGGACCTATAGCAATCAGCCCCAGCATTTT. Residues: CAWSELGGTYSNQPQHF.

The CDR3 protein is CATSSEVHRGLGVEKLFF. The CDR3 DNA reads as TGTGCCACCAGCAGTGAGGTCCACAGGGGGCTTGGTGTTGAAAAACTGTTTTTT. This chain connects TRBV15 to TRBJ1-4, with 9 bases identical to TRBD1. Germline CDR1 LNHNV, CDR2 YYDKDF (reference sequence). The CDR3 loop spans 18 amino acids. V lost 3 bases, J lost 7 bases, and 15 bases stayed unmatched. Full variable domain (outside the CDR3, taken from reference TRBV15 and TRBJ1-4): DAMVIQNPRYQVTQFGKPVTLSCSQTLNHNVMYWYQQKSSQAPKLLFHYYDKDFNNEADTPDNFQSRRPNTSFCFLDIRSPGLGDTAMYLCATSSEVHRGLGVEKLFFGSGTQLSVL.

Remarks on this clone: Other nucleotide sequences from this sample produce the same CDR3. The chain has TRBV28 and TRBJ2-7, with D uncertain. CDR3 length equals 12 residues. CDR1 and CDR2 from the germline V gene are MDHEN and SYDVKM. V was trimmed by 3 bases and J by 2 bases, leaving 5 bases between them. The CDR3 sequence is CASSFRPYEQYF. The DNA for the CDR3 is TGTGCCAGCAGTTTCCGACCCTACGAGCAGTACTTC.

The chain carries TRBV9 and TRBJ2-1; 9 bases fit TRBD2. The CDR3 extends over 15 amino acids. Germline assignment: CDR1 SGDLS and CDR2 YYNGEE. The trim removed 3 bases at V and 2 bases at J, leaving 3 bases unmatched. The CDR3 loop is CASSASGTPYNEQFF. CDR3 DNA: TGTGCCAGCAGCGCTAGCGGGACTCCCTACAATGAGCAGTTCTTC.

The gene calls are TRBV28 and TRBJ1-5; maybe TRBD1 (6 bases). CDR1 MDHEN and CDR2 SYDVKM come from the germline V gene. The CDR3 has 14 amino acids. Trimming shortened V by 5 bases and J by 6 bases, and 14 bases separated the two germline ends. The CDR3 sequence: CASSPRDNAQPQHF. The DNA of the CDR3 is TGTGCCAGCAGTCCGAGGGACAACGCTCAGCCCCAGCATTTT.

This clone was found once. V and J are TRBV7-8 and TRBJ1-1; no firm D call. Between the trimmed V and J ends, which lost 1 base and 11 bases, there was a span of 14 bases. Germline values: CDR1 SGHVS, CDR2 FQNEAQ. CDR3 length equals 13 residues. For the CDR3, the DNA is TGTGCCAGCAGCTTAGACTTCGTATCCGAGGCTTTCTTT. As protein: CASSLDFVSEAFF.

V gene TRBV7-9 combines with J gene TRBJ1-1, with unresolved D. The CDR3 length is 11 residues. Trimming pared 5 bases from V and 3 bases from J, leaving 4 bases between. CDR1 SEHNR and CDR2 FQNEAQ come from the germline V gene (reference sequence). The CDR3 DNA reads as TGTGCCAGCAGCACGGACACTGAAGCTTTCTTT. Its protein is CASSTDTEAFF. Combining the CDR3 with reference TRBV7-9 and TRBJ1-1 gives the whole variable domain DTGVSQNPRHKITKRGQNVTFRCDPISEHNRLYWYRQTLGQGPEFLTYFQNEAQLEKSRLLSDRFSAERPKGSFSTLEIQRTEQGDSAMYLCASSTDTEAFFGQGTRLTVV.

The chain is built from TRBV9 and TRBJ1-2, with D possibly matching TRBD1 (5 bases). Trimming took 0 bases from V and 3 from J, leaving 15 bases between them. Germline lookup yields CDR1 SGDLS and CDR2 YYNGEE. This CDR3 contains 16 residues. DNA of the CDR3: TGTGCCAGCAGCGTAGGCAGGGAGGTACCCGACTATGGCTACACCTTC. Residues: CASSVGREVPDYGYTF.

CDR3: CASSYPAGGPRYEQYF. The CDR3 coding sequence is TGTGCCAGCAGTTACCCGGCGGGAGGGCCGCGATACGAGCAGTACTTC. V usage is TRBV6-6 and J usage is TRBJ2-7, with 9 bases lining up with TRBD2. The length of the CDR3 is 16 residues. The junction had 9 bases not matched to a gene; V was cut back by 2 bases and J by 4 bases. Germline loops: CDR1 MNHNY, CDR2 SVGAGI (reference sequence).

The rearrangement uses TRBV6-1 and TRBJ2-7; no clear D. The V and J ends lost 8 bases and 4 bases respectively, with 12 bases between them. This CDR3 region has 12 residues. Per germline, CDR1 MNHNS and CDR2 SASEGT. The CDR3 loop reads CASAGRRYEQYF. The DNA of the CDR3 is TGTGCCAGCGCAGGCAGGCGGTACGAGCAGTACTTC.

The chain recombines TRBV10-2 with TRBJ2-5, with unresolved D. The V end lost 4 bases, the J end lost 0 bases, and 6 bases lay between the germline ends. There are 13 residues in the CDR3. The germline gives CDR1 WSHSY, CDR2 SAAADI. The CDR3 region is CASSADHQETQYF. CDR3 sequence (DNA): TGCGCCAGCAGTGCGGACCACCAAGAGACCCAGTACTTC.

The CDR3 coding sequence is TGTGCCAGCAGCTTGAGTAGCGGTTACGAGCAGTACTTC. It codes for CASSLSSGYEQYF. The J gene is TRBJ2-7, the V gene TRBV5-6; D is perhaps TRBD2 (6 bases). This CDR3 is 13 amino acids long. With 1 base removed from V and 4 bases from J, the gap between germline ends came to 9 bases. CDR1 and CDR2 from the germline V gene are SGHDT and YYEEEE.

The J gene is TRBJ1-3, the V gene TRBV13; TRBD1 might be the D (6 bases). Germline loops: CDR1 PRHDT, CDR2 FYEKMQ (reference sequence). Trimming removed 5 bases from V and 0 bases from J, with 17 bases in between. There are 17 residues in the CDR3. CDR3 protein: CASSLEGDFNSGNTIYF. CDR3 nucleotide sequence: TGTGCCAGCAGCCTAGAGGGGGACTTTAACTCTGGAAACACCATATATTTT.

This clone was observed a single time. The V call is TRBV28, the J call TRBJ2-7, with 9 bases lining up with TRBD1. Germline V gene data show CDR1 as MDHEN and CDR2 as SYDVKM. The CDR3 runs to 16 residues. The V segment lost 1 base and the J segment 3 bases; nucleotides outside the gene matches: 7. The DNA of the CDR3 is TGTGCCAGCAGTTTATCGCCGGGACAGGGACTCTACGAGCAGTACTTC. Amino acids: CASSLSPGQGLYEQYF.

V gene TRBV28 combines with J gene TRBJ1-2; the D is unclear. The CDR3 is made up of 14 amino acids. V was clipped by 2 bases and J by 8 bases, with 15 bases between them. Germline CDR1 is MDHEN and CDR2 is SYDVKM. As DNA, the CDR3 is TGTGCCAGCAGTTTAGGTCCAGGCTCGCGGGGCTACACCTTC. Amino acids: CASSLGPGSRGYTF.

The rearrangement joins TRBV9 to TRBJ2-7; D possibly uses TRBD1 or TRBD2 (5 bases each). The CDR3 has 14 residues. The germline V gene has CDR1 SGDLS and CDR2 YYNGEE. V was pared by 0 bases and J by 2 bases, with 9 bases between. The CDR3 DNA sequence: TGTGCCAGCAGCGTAGGGGACCCCCCCTACGAGCAGTACTTC. Its translation: CASSVGDPPYEQYF.

A word on this clone: Other DNA sequences of this sample code for an identical CDR3. The J gene is TRBJ2-7, the V gene TRBV27; TRBD2 matches at 12 bases. Germline loops: CDR1 MNHEY, CDR2 SMNVEV (reference sequence). The CDR3 spans 14 residues. J gave up 2 bases and V 5 bases, and 1 base lay outside the gene matches. CDR3 in amino acids: CASSLAGGPYEQYF. The CDR3 bases are TGTGCCAGCAGTCTAGCGGGAGGGCCCTACGAGCAGTACTTC.

This clone has just one count. The gene calls are TRBV19 and TRBJ2-1, with D perhaps assigned TRBD1 or TRBD2 (5 bases each). The CDR3 is 12 residues long. V shed 7 bases and J shed 9 bases, with 13 bases lying between them. Per germline, CDR1 LNHDA and CDR2 SQIVND (reference sequence). For the CDR3, the DNA is TGTGCCAGTACTCCTGGGGGTAGTGAGCAGTTCTTC. Translation: CASTPGGSEQFF.

J is TRBJ2-2 and V is TRBV27; tentative D call: TRBD1 (6 bases). The germline CDR1 and CDR2 sequences are MNHEY and SMNVEV (reference sequence). This CDR3 has 15 amino acids. Trimming removed 3 bases at V and 2 bases at J, with 10 bases between. CDR3 sequence reads: CASSFGRGNTGELFF. CDR3 bases: TGTGCCAGCAGTTTTGGCAGGGGTAACACCGGGGAGCTGTTTTTT.

A remark on this clone: This same CDR3 is encoded by further DNA sequences in the sample. The genes are TRBV27 and TRBJ2-6; TRBD2 is a possible D gene (5 bases). The CDR3 runs to 16 residues. The V and J ends lost 0 bases and 1 base respectively, with 7 bases between them. Germline lookup yields CDR1 MNHEY and CDR2 SMNVEV (reference sequence). CDR3 coding DNA: TGTGCCAGCAGTTTATCGGCGGGTTCTGGGGCCAACGTCCTGACTTTC. Protein sequence: CASSLSAGSGANVLTF.

A word on this clone: Other nucleotide sequences in the sample specify the same CDR3. The chain combines TRBV11-2 with TRBJ2-7; D uncertain. Germline CDR1 reads SGHAT; CDR2 reads FQNNGV. The CDR3 consists of 11 residues. With 6 bases removed from V and 0 bases from J, the gap between germline ends came to 3 bases. This CDR3 reads CASSNSYEQYF. The CDR3 DNA is TGTGCCAGCAGTAACTCCTACGAGCAGTACTTC.

This clone was observed a handful of times. The chain links TRBV10-2 to TRBJ2-7; D gene unclear. The V end lost 5 bases, the J end lost 1 base, and 9 bases lay between the germline ends. Germline V CDR1 and CDR2: WSHSY, SAAADI. The CDR3 spans 13 residues. The CDR3 sequence: CASSIGPSYEQYF. The CDR3 region has the DNA TGCGCCAGCAGTATTGGCCCTTCCTACGAGCAGTACTTC.

This chain joins TRBV7-9 and TRBJ1-6, with 9 bases aligning to TRBD1. In germline, CDR1 is SEHNR, CDR2 FQNEAQ (reference sequence). Trimming took 4 bases from V and 9 from J; bases not matched to a gene: 4. This CDR3 spans 14 amino acids. CDR3 bases: TGTGCCAGCAGCTGGAAGGACAGGGGTTCACCCCTCCACTTT. Translated, it gives CASSWKDRGSPLHF. Filled out from reference TRBV7-9 and TRBJ1-6, the complete variable domain reads DTGVSQNPRHKITKRGQNVTFRCDPISEHNRLYWYRQTLGQGPEFLTYFQNEAQLEKSRLLSDRFSAERPKGSFSTLEIQRTEQGDSAMYLCASSWKDRGSPLHFGNGTRLTVT.

Comment on this clone: The same CDR3 can be traced to other DNA sequences in this sample. The chain recombines TRBV27 with TRBJ2-6, with unresolved D. CDR1 is MNHEY and CDR2 is SMNVEV in the germline V gene (reference sequence). The CDR3 contains 13 residues. V gave up 3 bases and J gave up 3 bases, with 3 bases separating them. The CDR3 DNA follows: TGTGCCAGCAGTTTGGGTGGGGCCAACGTCCTGACTTTC. Encoded protein: CASSLGGANVLTF.

The chain links TRBV28 to TRBJ2-2; D is perhaps TRBD1 (6 bases). The CDR3 extends over 17 amino acids. V lost 10 bases, J lost 0 bases, and 21 bases lay in between. CDR1 is MDHEN, CDR2 SYDVKM, per germline. The CDR3 region is CATRQVPRLTNTGELFF. The DNA for the CDR3 is TGTGCCACTCGACAGGTCCCGCGTCTCACGAACACCGGGGAGCTGTTTTTT.

The chain is built from TRBV10-1 and TRBJ2-2; D is perhaps TRBD1 or TRBD2 (5 bases each). The germline CDR1 and CDR2 sequences are WNHNN and SYGVQD (reference sequence). The CDR3 totals 16 residues. Deletions cut 2 bases from V and 3 bases from J, with 13 bases between. CDR3 sequence (DNA): TGCGCCAGCAGTGAGAATCGGGGCTCGCACACCGGGGAGCTGTTTTTT. The encoded protein is CASSENRGSHTGELFF.

The chain carries TRBV27 and TRBJ1-2, with no clear D. This CDR3 is built from 15 residues. The V and J ends lost 2 bases and 3 bases respectively, with 13 bases between them. CDR1 and CDR2 from the germline V gene are MNHEY and SMNVEV (reference sequence). The DNA for the CDR3 is TGTGCCAGCAGTTTAAGGCCAACTGCCGACTATGGCTACACCTTC. This sequence encodes CASSLRPTADYGYTF.